This T cell receptor (beta chain) emerged from a study of blood T cell repertoires in COVID-19 (TCRdb year 2020). Concerning the study at large: Samples from collaborators originated in the United States, Italy and Spain and spanned both the acute and convalescent phases of COVID-19. The prospective study material was composed of cDNA or gDNA derived from T cells, B-cell-depleted T cells, or PBMCs. Subjects who had been exposed to COVID-19, were actively infected with it, or had recovered from it provided the deeply sampled blood TCRbeta repertoires that made up the dataset. The samples were drawn from two sources: the first 160 participants of the ongoing ImmuneRACE study, and over 1,000 subjects contributed by 6 global collaborators. Where HLA class I and class II types were available, the types were taken from metadata supplied by the sample provider, not from assay-based typing. The repertoires were released in a freely available public database meant as a resource for research on the immune response to SARS-CoV-2. The sample metadata nearly always contained a de-identified subject ID, COVID-19 status, age in years and sex.

Clipping removes 6 bases from V and 4 bases from J, with 20 as the unmatched junction base count. Taken from cysteine to phenylalanine, the CDR3 has 18 residues. The read is trimmed to its CDR3 DNA, 54 bases read in frame from base 1. As encoded in the germline V gene, CDR1 is MDHEN while CDR2 is SYDVKM. Collaborating institutions collected whole blood in K2EDTA tubes following their own protocols. For TCRbeta analysis, collaborator samples were shipped as frozen whole blood, as isolated PBMCs, or as DNA extracted from either sample type. Summary of the overall study and its limitations: How much clinical and demographic metadata was included differed by source and by participant, and the metadata was provided uncurated.

TCRbeta CDR3 regions were amplified from genomic DNA by means of the immunoSEQ Assay, a bias-controlled multiplex PCR. On the authors' methods: The number of nucleated cells in each sample was estimated from the amplification of reference gene primers within the assay. To quantify the absolute abundance of each unique TCRbeta CDR3 rearrangement, sequence reads were collapsed and filtered. For each sample, productive Simpson clonality was calculated by taking the square root of Simpson's diversity index across productive rearrangements. Imported from immuneACCESS, the table was reduced by TCRdb to in-frame sequences with V and J called. These copies leave out some clones; in studies compared against another copy, an unresolved V gene accounts for under half, and the cause of the remainder is not known. V, J and clone size derive from that table, while D and trimming were established from the DNA sequence. For this sample the table gives 300,000 to 350,000 clones, of which around 83% were detected only once. About 3% of the sample is held by the ten biggest clonotypes.

Concerning this clone itself: Its antigen has not been determined. No qualities accompany the bases; no much larger clone lies one base away.

This receptor was identified in a man aged 25 to 40 with active or convalescent COVID-19. The chain is encoded by TRBV28 joined to TRBJ2-7; 8 junctional bases match TRBD1. Material: peripheral blood. In nucleotides, the sequence is TGTGCCAGCAGACCCACAATTGAGTTTGTAGGACAGGGTTACGAGCAGTACTTC. The encoded protein is CASRPTIEFVGQGYEQYF.